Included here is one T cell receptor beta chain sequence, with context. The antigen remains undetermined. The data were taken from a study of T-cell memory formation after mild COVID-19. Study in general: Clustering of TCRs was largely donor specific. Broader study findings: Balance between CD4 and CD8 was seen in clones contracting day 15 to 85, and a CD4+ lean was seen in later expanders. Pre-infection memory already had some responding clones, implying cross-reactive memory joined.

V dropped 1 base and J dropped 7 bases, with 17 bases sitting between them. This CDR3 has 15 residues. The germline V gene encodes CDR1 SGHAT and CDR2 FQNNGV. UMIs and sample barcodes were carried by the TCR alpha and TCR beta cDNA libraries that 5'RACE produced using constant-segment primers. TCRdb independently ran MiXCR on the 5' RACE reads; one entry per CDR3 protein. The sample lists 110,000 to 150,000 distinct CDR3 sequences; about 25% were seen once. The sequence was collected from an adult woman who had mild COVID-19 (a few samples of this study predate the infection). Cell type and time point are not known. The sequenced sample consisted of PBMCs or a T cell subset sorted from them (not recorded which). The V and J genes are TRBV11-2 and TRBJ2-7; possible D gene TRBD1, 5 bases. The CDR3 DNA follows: TGTGCCAGCAGCTTAGTTCTAACAGGTCCTGAAGAGCAGTACTTC. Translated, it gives CASSLVLTGPEEQYF.